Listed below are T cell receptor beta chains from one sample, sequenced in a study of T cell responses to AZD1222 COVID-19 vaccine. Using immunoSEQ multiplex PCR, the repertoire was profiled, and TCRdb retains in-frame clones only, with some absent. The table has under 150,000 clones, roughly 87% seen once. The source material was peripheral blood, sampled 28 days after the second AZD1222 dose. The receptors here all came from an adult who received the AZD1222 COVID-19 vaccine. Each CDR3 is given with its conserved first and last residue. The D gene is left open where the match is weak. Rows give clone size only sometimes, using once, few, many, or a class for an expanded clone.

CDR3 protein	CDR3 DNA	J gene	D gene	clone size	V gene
CASSLGVGQPQHF	TGCGCCAGCAGCTTGGGTGTGGGTCAGCCCCAGCATTTT	TRBJ1-5	-	few	TRBV5-1
CASSLGGGTAEAFF	TGTGCCAGCAGCCTAGGCGGGGGAACGGCTGAAGCTTTCTTT	TRBJ1-1	-	-	TRBV7-3
CASSFRGQGKGGEAFF	TGTGCCAGCAGTTTTAGGGGACAGGGTAAAGGTGGTGAAGCTTTCTTT	TRBJ1-1	TRBD1	-	TRBV28
CASSPSQGHVRPYEQYF	TGTGCCAGCTCACCATCTCAGGGTCACGTCCGACCTTACGAGCAGTACTTC	TRBJ2-7	-	-	TRBV18
CASSLGQLNTEAFF	TGCGCCAGCAGCCTGGGACAGCTGAACACTGAAGCTTTCTTT	TRBJ1-1	TRBD1	-	TRBV10-1
CASSERDPYGYTF	TGTGCCAGCAGCGAACGAGACCCCTATGGCTACACCTTC	TRBJ1-2	-	-	TRBV2
CASSGPTGYGYTF	TGTGCCAGCAGCGGGCCGACAGGGTATGGCTACACCTTC	TRBJ1-2	TRBD1	-	TRBV5-6
CASSPYVGTEGGYTF	TGTGCCAGCAGCCCATACGTGGGGACAGAAGGCGGCTACACCTTC	TRBJ1-2	TRBD1	-	TRBV5-5
CASSQDEQGSPLHF	TGCGCCAGCAGCCAAGATGAACAGGGATCACCCCTCCACTTT	TRBJ1-6	-	-	TRBV4-3
CASSDTGGMGTEAFF	TGTGCCAGCAGCGACACGGGGGGTATGGGCACTGAAGCTTTCTTT	TRBJ1-1	-	few	TRBV9
CASNGQWGTLNTEAFF	TGTGCCAGCAACGGACAGTGGGGGACCCTGAACACTGAAGCTTTCTTT	TRBJ1-1	-	few	TRBV5-6
CASSETLMGGANVLTF	TGTGCCAGCAGTGAAACCCTCATGGGTGGGGCCAACGTCCTGACTTTC	TRBJ2-6	-	-	TRBV6-1
CASSLADYGYTF	TGTGCCAGCAGCCTGGCGGACTATGGCTACACCTTC	TRBJ1-2	-	-	TRBV2
CASSYFSLNTEAFF	TGTGCCAGCAGTTACTTTAGCTTGAACACTGAAGCTTTCTTT	TRBJ1-1	-	-	TRBV6-6
CAGAGGYEQYF	TGTGCCGGAGCTGGGGGGTACGAGCAGTACTTC	TRBJ2-7	-	-	TRBV2
CASSIRTGGRSNQPQHF	TGTGCCAGTAGTATCCGGACAGGGGGCCGGAGCAATCAGCCCCAGCATTTT	TRBJ1-5	TRBD1	-	TRBV19
CAWSSRGFDNEQFF	TGTGCCTGGAGTTCCCGGGGCTTTGATAATGAGCAGTTCTTC	TRBJ2-1	-	-	TRBV30
CASSAQHWGNEKLFF	TGCGCCAGCAGCGCCCAACACTGGGGGAATGAAAAACTGTTTTTT	TRBJ1-4	-	-	TRBV4-1
CASSRDYEQFF	TGTGCCAGCTCCAGGGACTATGAGCAGTTCTTC	TRBJ2-1	-	-	TRBV6-5
CASSPPVVSDTQYF	TGTGCCAGCTCACCACCCGTGGTTTCAGATACGCAGTATTTT	TRBJ2-3	-	-	TRBV18
CASSQVGTSGETQYF	TGCGCCAGCAGCCAAGTAGGGACTAGCGGGGAGACCCAGTACTTC	TRBJ2-5	TRBD2	-	TRBV4-1
CASSYVGGNYGYTF	TGCGCCAGCAGCTATGTGGGGGGGAACTATGGCTACACCTTC	TRBJ1-2	-	-	TRBV5-1
CASSLAGSINQPQHF	TGTGCCAGCAGCTTAGCGGGCAGCATCAATCAACCCCAGCATTTT	TRBJ1-5	-	-	TRBV7-2
CASSLSYGTEAFF	TGTGCCAGCAGCTTGTCATATGGCACTGAAGCTTTCTTT	TRBJ1-1	-	-	TRBV7-9
CASSYSKSPVNIQYF	TGTGCCAGCAGTTACTCGAAATCGCCAGTAAACATTCAGTACTTC	TRBJ2-4	-	-	TRBV6-5
CASRGGYKNIQYF	TGTGCCAGCAGGGGGGGCTACAAAAACATTCAGTACTTC	TRBJ2-4	-	-	TRBV11-3
CATSHPGTGDNEQYF	TGTGCCACCAGTCACCCCGGGACAGGGGACAACGAGCAGTACTTC	TRBJ2-7	TRBD1	-	TRBV24-1
CASSQGQGVGGYTF	TGCGCCAGCAGCCAAGGACAGGGGGTGGGTGGCTACACCTTC	TRBJ1-2	TRBD1	-	TRBV4-1
CASSPLGRNSGNTIYF	TGTGCCAGCTCACCCCTCGGACGGAACTCTGGAAACACCATATATTTT	TRBJ1-3	-	-	TRBV18
CATSDHTQGHNQPQHF	TGTGCCACCAGTGATCATACGCAGGGACACAATCAGCCCCAGCATTTT	TRBJ1-5	-	-	TRBV24-1
CASSQNRQGGYTF	TGTGCCAGCAGCCAGAACAGACAGGGGGGCTACACCTTC	TRBJ1-2	TRBD1	-	TRBV7-2
CASSYPTANYGYTF	TGTGCCAGCAGTTACCCGACAGCTAACTATGGCTACACCTTC	TRBJ1-2	-	-	TRBV6-2/TRBV6-3
CASSYSREHPDTQYF	TGTGCCAGCAGTTACTCCAGGGAACACCCAGATACGCAGTATTTT	TRBJ2-3	-	-	TRBV6-5
CASSARGGWQTNYGYTF	TGTGCCAGCAGCGCCCGAGGTGGGTGGCAAACCAACTATGGCTACACCTTC	TRBJ1-2	-	-	TRBV7-9
CASSKGGRDEQYF	TGTGCCAGCAGCAAAGGAGGCCGGGACGAGCAGTACTTC	TRBJ2-7	-	-	TRBV21-1
CASSVTGGSYYGYTF	TGTGCCAGTAGTGTGACAGGGGGTTCCTACTATGGCTACACCTTC	TRBJ1-2	TRBD1	-	TRBV19
CASSGTHSGGVDEQFF	TGTGCCAGCAGTGGGACTCATAGCGGGGGGGTCGATGAGCAGTTCTTC	TRBJ2-1	TRBD2	-	TRBV27
CASSPYTVDTQYF	TGTGCCAGCAGCCCGTATACAGTAGATACGCAGTATTTT	TRBJ2-3	-	-	TRBV7-2
CATSRPGVAGGVAAQYF	TGTGCCACCAGCAGACCAGGGGTAGCGGGAGGTGTTGCGGCCCAGTACTTC	TRBJ2-5	TRBD2	-	TRBV15
CASETQNFDYGYTF	TGTGCCAGCGAGACCCAGAATTTCGACTATGGCTACACCTTC	TRBJ1-2	-	-	TRBV28
CASSKPDRGGYGYTF	TGTGCCAGTAGTAAGCCGGACAGGGGAGGCTATGGCTACACCTTC	TRBJ1-2	TRBD1	-	TRBV19
CASSLGQGRSGANVLTF	TGTGCCAGCAGCTTGGGGCAGGGGCGCTCTGGGGCCAACGTCCTGACTTTC	TRBJ2-6	-	-	TRBV5-4
CASSRTGGDSPLHF	TGCGCCAGCAGCCGGACAGGGGGGGATTCACCCCTCCACTTT	TRBJ1-6	TRBD1	few	TRBV4-3
CASSYSVEVYGYTF	TGTGCCAGCAGTTACTCGGTGGAGGTCTATGGCTACACCTTC	TRBJ1-2	-	-	TRBV6-2/TRBV6-3
CATSDPGTAYSYGYTF	TGTGCCACCAGTGATCCCGGGACAGCGTATAGCTATGGCTACACCTTC	TRBJ1-2	TRBD1	-	TRBV24-1
CASSPWTLPEQFF	TGTGCCAGCAGTCCCTGGACTTTGCCTGAGCAGTTCTTC	TRBJ2-1	-	-	TRBV12-3/TRBV12-4
CASSLVGANTEAFF	TGTGCCAGCAGCTTAGTTGGCGCGAACACTGAAGCTTTCTTT	TRBJ1-1	-	-	TRBV7-2